Below, one T cell receptor (beta chain) is given with its context. Its cognate antigen has yet to be identified. Base-call qualities are not available, and no considerably larger clone is one nucleotide away. The CDR3 regions of human TCRbeta chains were analyzed by immunosequencing. Per the source publication's procedure: TCRs in the repertoires were matched against a reference library of SARS-CoV-2-specific TCRs that had been generated with the MIRA antigen-specificity platform. Breadth was defined as the fraction of unique TCRs that were SARS-CoV-2-associated, and depth was defined as the fraction of total T cells that were SARS-CoV-2-associated. Using the MIRA data, every spike-specific TCR was mapped to the spike region that the TCR reacted to and assigned to either a CD4 or a CD8 class. Log10-transformed breadth and depth values were compared by one-way ANOVA with Sidak's multiple comparisons tests. The immuneACCESS repertoire file appears here via TCRdb, limited to in-frame rearrangements. These files lack a portion of the clones; in checked studies, under half of the deficit traces to unresolved V genes, and the cause of the others is not known. That table furnishes V, J and clone size, whereas the DNA furnished D and trimming. This sample holds tens of thousands of clones; around 85% were observed only once. The ten largest clonotypes hold about 15% of the sample.

The germline V gene (reference sequence) yields LGHDT for CDR1 and YNNKEL for CDR2. V loses 3 bases, J loses 2 bases, and the germline ends lie 13 bases apart. Its CDR3 holds 15 amino acids, cysteine through phenylalanine. CDR3 DNA is the only sequence kept; it has 45 bases, read in frame from the first base. This sample is drawn from a study of T cell responses to AZD1222 COVID-19 vaccine (dated by TCRdb to the early 2020s). Study-level background: AZD1222 recipients with second doses at about 4 weeks or about 12 weeks were pooled, because spike-specific TCR depth and breadth did not differ between schedules. A total of 233 trial participants underwent TCR sequencing, of whom about 210 received two doses of AZD1222 and 26 received two doses of the MenACWY control vaccine. Enrollment into the trials was organized by age into subgroups of 18-55, 56-69 and 70-plus years, and those subgroups contained about 150, 27 and 61 TCR-sequenced participants, respectively. Study-wide findings and limitations: After two AZD1222 doses, both the breadth and the depth of spike-specific TCRs were significantly higher than at day 0 and than in MenACWY recipients. Nearly half of unique spike-specific TCRs reportedly recognized epitopes outside regions mutated in the B.1.351 and B.1.1.7 variants. No day 14 peak-response samples were available, so repertoires were characterized only after the peak T cell response. CD4 TCRs associated with the vaccine covered the entire spike protein, and the dominant responses were in regions 160-218 and 743-854. In the small 56-69-year group, the increase in depth fell short of significance, most likely because of low power. Participants were mostly white British, with more females than males. The authors suggested clonal diversity may have been underestimated. Conclusions about previously exposed vaccinees are limited because only a handful of AZD1222 recipients were SARS-CoV-2 seropositive at baseline.

The time point label of this sample denotes: baseline before first vaccination. Vaccinee samples came from UK trials COV001 and COV002, including a single-blind randomized controlled phase 2/3 trial of AZD1222 (ChAdOx1 nCoV-19) in healthy adults. For TCRbeta chain sequencing, PBMC samples from trial participants were taken at day 0 and at day 28 after the second dose. The source material was peripheral blood, sampled on day 0 of AZD1222 vaccination. The chain was built from TRBV3-1 (or the pseudogene TRBV3-2) and TRBJ1-2; a weak D assignment points to TRBD1 (5 bases agree). The TCR originated in an adult in good health. At the DNA level, the sequence is TGTGCCAGCAGCCACCCACTAGGGGCCAACTATGGCTACACCTTC. This encodes CASSHPLGANYGYTF.